One TCR beta chain is described in this entry. As yet, its antigen is unknown. The data originate from a study of regulatory T cells in long-lasting Graves disease. Study background: The antithyroid drugs taken by newly diagnosed Graves' patients had been used for under 3 months.

The TCR beta library used iRepertoire HTBI primers with Arm-PCR amplification of CDR3. From the multiplex PCR reads, TCRdb called clonotypes with MiXCR, one entry per CDR3 protein. The profile shows about 450,000 distinct CDR3 sequences, around 15% of them singletons. Whole-study findings and limits: Persistent patients shared 2,741 public clonotypes among themselves. Newly diagnosed patients shared fewer, at more than 750. TCR diversity was lower in persistent Graves' patients (versus newly diagnosed ones).

Noted time point: newly diagnosed GD, antithyroid drugs for less than 3 months. Extracted PBMC RNA gave rise to the TCR library. Trimming removed 5 bases at V and 7 bases at J, with 19 bases between. The CDR3 length is 16 residues. Germline V lookup: CDR1 SGHKS, CDR2 YYEKEE (reference sequence). The data were also submitted as part of a second study, on T cells in Graves' hyperthyroidism and ophthalmopathy. That report adds: Clinicians diagnosed patients from clinical symptoms, serum thyroxine and TRAb, thyroid ultrasound and orbital computed tomography.

V usage is TRBV5-5 and J usage is TRBJ1-6; D remains ambiguous. The sample consisted of peripheral blood mononuclear cells (PBMCs), taken at new diagnosis, from a patient treated with antithyroid drugs. The sequence derives from a woman in her twenties or thirties with Graves disease. CDR3 sequence (DNA): TGTGCCAGCAGGGACGGAGACGAGGAGAGAAATTCACCCCTCCACTTT. Its protein is CASRDGDEERNSPLHF. Together with reference TRBV5-5 and TRBJ1-6, the CDR3 gives the full variable domain: DAGVTQSPTHLIKTRGQQVTLRCSPISGHKSVSWYQQVLGQGPQFIFQYYEKEERGRGNFPDRFSARQFPNYSSELNVNALLLGDSALYLCASRDGDEERNSPLHFGNGTRLTVT.